The subject of this entry is one T cell receptor beta chain. Its antigen is undetermined. This sample is part of a study of identical twins. Study results and caveats: The presence of invariant MAIT and iNKT cells could partly confound analyses of zero-insertion sequences. Where beta out-of-frame sequences were concerned, excess twin sharing was weaker. Insertions were fewer in abundant cord blood beta clonotypes, whereas memory repertoires showed none of this pattern.

Each CDR3 protein is one row after TCRdb ran MiXCR on the 5' RACE reads. Of around 240,000 distinct CDR3 sequences in the sample, 10% to 13% were seen once. The CDR3 totals 15 residues. Trimming at V came to 5 bases and at J to 4 bases, leaving 11 bases not matched to a gene. Germline V gives CDR1 MGHDK, CDR2 SYGVNS. The source is a man aged 45-60 years in good health. The chain couples TRBV25-1 to TRBJ2-7; 7 bases agree with TRBD1. Sequenced: memory T cells sorted from blood. The DNA of the CDR3 is TGTGCCAGCAGTCCCACTCCGGGACAGCTTTACGAGCAGTACTTC. Translation: CASSPTPGQLYEQYF.